These 22 T cell receptor beta chains were sequenced from one sample in a study of radiation and T cells in renal cell carcinoma. Indicated time point: blood 2 weeks post-SBRT. Treatment in this sample: 15 Gy SBRT to primary tumor, nephrectomy 4 weeks later. The data were produced by immunoSEQ multiplex PCR, yet TCRdb's version contains in-frame clones alone and is incomplete. The sample lists more than 20,000 clones; 65% to 85% were seen once. The material sequenced was blood, taken from a patient whose treatment included radiotherapy and nephrectomy. The receptors were sampled from a man in his sixties with renal cell carcinoma.

This clone was counted once. This chain links TRBV5-6 with TRBJ1-1; D unresolved. The V and J ends lost 0 bases and 3 bases respectively, with 9 bases between them. The CDR3 runs 14 residues. Germline lookup yields CDR1 SGHDT and CDR2 YYEEEE. CDR3 region: CASSLEARYTEAFF. The CDR3 DNA reads as TGTGCCAGCAGCTTGGAGGCGAGGTACACTGAAGCTTTCTTT.

The CDR3 region is CASSYYLEGIGGYTF. The CDR3 DNA sequence: TGTGCCAGCAGTTACTACCTTGAGGGGATAGGCGGCTACACCTTC. The chain is built from TRBV6-5 and TRBJ1-2; the D gene is possibly TRBD1 (5 bases). Germline lookup yields CDR1 MNHEY and CDR2 SVGAGI. The CDR3 has 15 residues. Trimming shortened V by 1 base and J by 8 bases, and 17 bases separated the two germline ends.

The rearrangement joins TRBV7-9 to TRBJ1-2, with 8 bases identical to TRBD1. The CDR3 length is 14 residues. After removal of 5 bases from V and 6 bases from J, the junction contained 8 bases not matched to a gene. Germline lookup yields CDR1 SEHNR and CDR2 FQNEAQ (reference sequence). The DNA for the CDR3 is TGTGCCAGCAGCCCCCGGACAGGGTTTAATGGCTACACCTTC. Translating it yields CASSPRTGFNGYTF.

By proportion, this clone is large. Other DNA sequences in the sample encode the same CDR3. The chain joins TRBV10-3 to TRBJ1-1, with 7 bases identical to TRBD1. Germline loops: CDR1 ENHRY, CDR2 SYGVKD. Trimming took 0 bases from V and 2 from J; bases not matched to a gene: 3. This CDR3 contains 15 residues. Here the CDR3 reads CAISESGTVNTEAFF. The CDR3 region has the DNA TGTGCCATCAGTGAGTCGGGGACAGTTAACACTGAAGCTTTCTTT.

This chain joins TRBV21-1 and TRBJ2-7; whether TRBD2, the table's D call, matches the DNA was not checked. TRBV21-1 is tagged as a pseudogene. The CDR3 sequence is 13 residues long. The CDR3 loop reads CARAGNGSYEQYF. The CDR3 DNA reads as TGTGCCAGAGCCGGGAACGGGAGTTACGAGCAGTACTTC.

The rearrangement links TRBV27 to TRBJ2-3, with 10 bases lining up with TRBD2. This CDR3 has 14 amino acids. V lost 4 bases and J lost 4; bases outside the gene matches: 2. Per germline, CDR1 MNHEY and CDR2 SMNVEV (reference sequence). CDR3 sequence reads: CASSSLAGADTQYF. CDR3 nucleotides: TGTGCCAGCAGTTCGCTAGCGGGAGCAGATACGCAGTATTTT.

This chain joins TRBV25-1 and TRBJ1-1; 10 bases fit TRBD1. Germline CDR1 MGHDK, CDR2 SYGVNS. The CDR3 is made up of 17 amino acids. V was clipped by 4 bases and J by 1 base; unmatched bases: 9. CDR3 bases: TGTGCCAGCAGTGGCCCGGGACAGGGGTTGGGGAACACTGAAGCTTTCTTT. The encoded protein is CASSGPGQGLGNTEAFF.

This sequence joins TRBV19 and TRBJ1-6; 7 bases are shared with TRBD1. CDR3 length: 17 residues. V shed 5 bases and J 0 bases; nucleotides not matched to a gene: 7. CDR1 and CDR2 (germline): LNHDA, SQIVND (reference sequence). In DNA, the CDR3 is TGTGCCAGTAGTTGGACAGGATGGAGCTCCTATAATTCACCCCTCCACTTT. Translating gives CASSWTGWSSYNSPLHF.

The chain recombines TRBV5-1 with TRBJ2-7; no definite D call. The CDR3 extends over 13 amino acids. V lost 0 bases and J 4 bases, leaving 8 bases between the germline ends. CDR1 and CDR2 from the germline V gene are SGHRS and YFSETQ. The CDR3 coding sequence is TGCGCCAGCAGCTTGGGTCACGGGTACGAGCAGTACTTC. Amino acid sequence: CASSLGHGYEQYF. The full variable domain, completed using reference TRBV5-1 and TRBJ2-7, is KAGVTQTPRYLIKTRGQQVTLSCSPISGHRSVSWYQQTPGQGLQFLFEYFSETQRNKGNFPGRFSGRQFSNSRSEMNVSTLELGDSALYLCASSLGHGYEQYFGPGTRLTVT.

This clone has just a few counts. The V gene is TRBV2, the J gene TRBJ1-2, with D uncertain. This CDR3 region has 13 residues. The germline V gene encodes CDR1 SNHLY and CDR2 FYNNEI. Deletions cut 11 bases from V and 8 bases from J, with 21 bases between. The CDR3 DNA is TGTGCCGCTCGTCTGGACGTCGGAGGGGGCTACACCTTC. Amino acids: CAARLDVGGGYTF.

The chain couples TRBV7-9 to TRBJ1-6; no clear D. Germline V gene data show CDR1 as SEHNR and CDR2 as FQNEAQ (reference sequence). Trimming removed 6 bases at V and 7 bases at J, with 10 bases between. This CDR3 has 13 residues. Here the CDR3 reads CASSSERNSPLHF. DNA of the CDR3: TGTGCCAGCAGTTCAGAACGGAATTCACCCCTCCACTTT.

This clone turned up a few times. The genes are TRBV9 and TRBJ2-2, with a possible D match to TRBD2 (6 bases). Trimming left V 3 bases short and J 4 bases short, with 13 bases between. The germline V gene has CDR1 SGDLS and CDR2 YYNGEE. CDR3 length: 15 residues. The CDR3 here is CASSAAGIGTGELFF. The DNA for the CDR3 is TGTGCCAGCAGCGCCGCGGGAATTGGCACCGGGGAGCTGTTTTTT. Based on the CDR3 plus reference TRBV9 and TRBJ2-2, the full variable domain is DSGVTQTPKHLITATGQRVTLRCSPRSGDLSVYWYQQSLDQGLQFLIQYYNGEERAKGNILERFSAQQFPDLHSELNLSSLELGDSALYFCASSAAGIGTGELFFGEGSRLTVL.

The CDR3 DNA reads as TGTGCCAGCTCACCCAACGGGGCCGGGTACGAGCAGTACTTC. This encodes CASSPNGAGYEQYF. This chain links TRBV18 with TRBJ2-7; D possibly matches TRBD1 or TRBD2 (5 bases each). CDR3 length: 14 residues. Trimming removed 3 bases from V and 4 bases from J, with 13 bases in between. In germline, CDR1 is KGHSH, CDR2 LQKENI.

This clone was observed once. The chain joins TRBV30 to TRBJ2-2, with D uncertain. Per the germline V gene, CDR1 is GTSNPN and CDR2 is SVGIG (reference sequence). The CDR3 extends over 13 amino acids. With 2 bases removed from V and 5 bases from J, the gap between germline ends came to 9 bases. Here the CDR3 DNA reads TGTGCCTGGAGTTTTGCCCGGACCGGGGAGCTGTTTTTT. It translates to CAWSFARTGELFF.

The chain recombines TRBV18 with TRBJ2-3; TRBD2 matches 8 bases. V trimming: 6 bases; J trimming: 3 bases; junction bases outside the gene matches: 11. This CDR3 spans 16 amino acids. Germline V CDR1 and CDR2: KGHSH, LQKENI. The CDR3 region is CASSTGAGGPTDTQYF. DNA of the CDR3: TGTGCCAGCTCTACCGGGGCGGGAGGCCCGACAGATACGCAGTATTTT.

The chain uses TRBV5-1 and TRBJ2-1; a possible D gene is TRBD2 (6 bases). Trimming stripped 0 bases from V and 15 bases from J, with 22 bases between. The CDR3 covers 15 residues. Germline CDR1 and CDR2: SGHRS and YFSETQ. The CDR3 nucleotides are TGCGCCAGCAGCTTGGACCCTATGATGGGGGGTCGATCGTTCTTC. Its translation: CASSLDPMMGGRSFF.

The chain has TRBV27 and TRBJ2-4; the match to TRBD1 covers 8 bases. The germline V gene has CDR1 MNHEY and CDR2 SMNVEV (reference sequence). The ends lost 10 bases at V and 7 bases at J; junction bases unmatched: 9. The CDR3 totals 13 residues. CDR3 region: CATRTGSRNIQYF. The CDR3 coding sequence is TGTGCCACCAGGACAGGGTCTAGGAACATTCAGTACTTC.

The V gene is TRBV10-3, the J gene TRBJ1-4; 8 positions match TRBD1. The CDR3 spans 19 residues. CDR1 and CDR2 (germline): ENHRY, SYGVKD. The V and J ends lost 3 bases and 8 bases, in that order; junction bases with no gene match: 20. The CDR3 is CAISDPPDRGAGMREKLFF. The CDR3 region has the DNA TGTGCCATCAGTGATCCACCCGACAGGGGTGCGGGAATGCGGGAAAAACTGTTTTTT.

V usage is TRBV5-5 and J usage is TRBJ1-3; 8 bases match TRBD1. The CDR3 has 16 residues. Germline values: CDR1 SGHKS, CDR2 YYEKEE (reference sequence). V lost 0 bases and J lost 4; bases outside the gene matches: 6. The CDR3 here is CASSLDTGGGGNTIYF. CDR3 DNA: TGTGCCAGCAGCTTGGATACAGGGGGTGGAGGAAACACCATATATTTT.

The genes are TRBV2 and TRBJ2-5, with TRBD1 matching over 9 bases. Germline values: CDR1 SNHLY, CDR2 FYNNEI. There are 14 residues in the CDR3. Unmatched junction bases numbered 7, after V lost 6 bases and J lost 5 bases. CDR3 sequence: CASRPGTGRETQYF. The CDR3 region has the DNA TGTGCCAGCAGACCCGGGACAGGGAGGGAGACCCAGTACTTC.

This chain connects TRBV7-9 to TRBJ2-5, with D unresolved. The J call is doubtful: the DNA matches TRBJ2-7 better. The CDR3 contains 17 residues. The germline V gene encodes CDR1 SEHNR and CDR2 FQNEAQ (reference sequence). The DNA for the CDR3 is TGTGCCAGCAGCTTAGTAACTGAGATCTCCCTCTCCTACGAGCAGTACTTC. This encodes CASSLVTEISLSYEQYF.

J is TRBJ2-7 and V is TRBV5-4, with 11 nucleotides matching TRBD1. Germline values: CDR1 SGHNT, CDR2 YYREEE (reference sequence). Germline trimming cut 0 bases from V and 3 bases from J; bases unmatched to any gene: 5. The CDR3 covers 16 residues. CDR3 in DNA: TGTGCCAGCAGCTTGGCGTCCGGGACAGGGGGCTACGAGCAGTACTTC. It yields the protein CASSLASGTGGYEQYF.